The source of this T cell receptor beta chain is a study of breast tumors, draining lymph nodes, adjacent tissues. This clonotype was seen repeatedly, ten times or more. Its antigen is unknown. Axillary draining lymph nodes of breast cancer patients supplied the node samples. TCRdb re-analysed the multiplex PCR reads in MiXCR, keeping a single row per CDR3 protein. The sample includes 200,000 to 300,000 distinct CDR3 sequences, 30% to 35% of them seen just once. Germline V gene data show CDR1 as MNHNS and CDR2 as SASEGT. Between the trimmed V and J ends, which lost 0 bases and 10 bases, there was a span of 7 bases. The CDR3 sequence is 13 residues long. Overall study findings and caveats: Tumor T cell lymph node origin was a supported hypothesis, not proven.

V and J are TRBV6-1 and TRBJ1-6; D is uncertain. This TCR was sampled from a female donor with breast cancer. Some clones in this sample may be carry-over from other donors' samples. Specimen: axillary lymph node tissue. CDR3 coding DNA: TGTGCCAGCAGTGAAGCAAGAGGGTCACCCCTCCACTTT. Protein product: CASSEARGSPLHF.